This T cell receptor beta chain was sequenced in a study of T cells in Graves' hyperthyroidism and ophthalmopathy. Amplification of TCR beta CDR3 regions was performed using RNA transcripts as template. TCR CDR3 regions were first amplified by RT-PCR with HTBI primers. TCRdb reanalysed the multiplex PCR reads using MiXCR and keeps one entry per CDR3 protein. The table records around 690,000 distinct CDR3 sequences, 15% to 20% of them present only once. This clonotype has only a few counts. The V gene lost 0 bases and the J gene lost 12 bases, with 12 bases spanning the gap. This CDR3 comprises 14 residues. Germline-derived CDR1 and CDR2 are MNHEY and SVGAGI.

The sample was blood. This rearrangement joins TRBV6-5 to TRBJ1-6; D remains ambiguous. The receptor was isolated from a man aged 45-60 years with Graves' hyperthyroidism. The CDR3: CASSYSGREEPLHF. CDR3 bases: TGTGCCAGCAGTTACTCGGGTCGGGAAGAACCCCTCCACTTT.